This passage covers 22 T cell receptor beta chains from one sample sequenced in a study of beta chain features in type 1 diabetes. Expressed TCRB transcripts got sequenced, as all isolated RNA was reverse transcribed. Clones were read by immunoSEQ multiplex PCR, and TCRdb kept only the in-frame ones, dropping some. This table holds about 68,000 clones, 45% to 50% found once. Their specific antigens are unknown. General observations from the study: Shortening that was moderate but significant affected the TCRB CDR3s of Type 1 diabetes patients in all four CD4+ subsets.

Input material: central memory CD4+ T cells from blood. The receptors stem from a man aged 25 to 40 with type 1 diabetes.

This sequence joins TRBV18 and TRBJ2-3; TRBD2 matches 9 bases. V gave up 1 base and J gave up 5 bases; unmatched junction bases: 7. Germline CDR1 and CDR2: KGHSH and LQKENI. The CDR3 has 16 residues. The CDR3: CASSPLGGGAGDTQYF. Written as DNA, the CDR3 is TGTGCCAGCTCACCACTTGGCGGGGGGGCTGGAGATACGCAGTATTTT.

V is TRBV2 and J is TRBJ1-1; 8 bases map to TRBD1. The CDR3 length is 15 residues. V shed 4 bases, J shed 4 bases, and the junction held 8 bases outside the gene matches. Germline CDR1 is SNHLY and CDR2 is FYNNEI. The DNA of the CDR3 is TGTGCCAGCAGTGGAAGACAGGGGAGCGGCACTGAAGCTTTCTTT. Amino acid sequence: CASSGRQGSGTEAFF.

The V call is TRBV5-5, the J call TRBJ2-5; D might be TRBD2 (5 bases). This CDR3 has 15 amino acids. Germline lookup yields CDR1 SGHKS and CDR2 YYEKEE (reference sequence). V gave up 4 bases and J gave up 2 bases, with 15 bases separating them. Here the CDR3 DNA reads TGTGCCAGCAGCCCGAGCGGACGGTTACAAGAGACCCAGTACTTC. This encodes CASSPSGRLQETQYF.

This clone was found a few times. DNA of the CDR3: TGTGCCAGCAGTGAATATACGGGGGGGCACCCTCGAGAGACCCAGTACTTC. Its translation: CASSEYTGGHPRETQYF. This chain uses TRBV25-1 with TRBJ2-5; 8 bases match TRBD2. Germline CDR1 is MGHDK and CDR2 is SYGVNS. The junction had 10 bases not matched to a gene; V was cut back by 0 bases and J by 4 bases. This CDR3 has 17 residues.

The chain couples TRBV5-8 to TRBJ2-5; 12 nucleotides align to TRBD2. The J segment lost 2 bases and the V segment lost 4 bases, leaving 3 bases of the junction unmatched. Germline loops: CDR1 SGHTS, CDR2 YDEGEE. The CDR3 has 15 amino acids. This CDR3 is CASSPGLAGQETQYF. Here the CDR3 DNA reads TGTGCCAGCAGCCCTGGACTAGCGGGGCAAGAGACCCAGTACTTC.

The rearrangement uses TRBV25-1 and TRBJ1-2, with TRBD1 identical over 7 bases. V lost 7 bases and J lost 6; bases outside the gene matches: 8. Germline CDR1 reads MGHDK; CDR2 reads SYGVNS. The CDR3 has 13 residues. This CDR3 is CASTPSQGNGYTF. The DNA of the CDR3 is TGTGCCAGCACTCCGTCACAGGGGAATGGCTACACCTTC.

This sequence joins TRBV7-6 and TRBJ2-5; possibly TRBD2 for D (6 bases). The CDR3 covers 14 residues. The ends were cut back, 1 base at V and 6 bases at J, with 12 bases in the middle. Germline CDR1 SGHVS, CDR2 FNYEAQ. The chain's CDR3 is CASSLETSPKTQYF. CDR3 nucleotide sequence: TGTGCCAGCAGCTTAGAAACTAGCCCGAAGACCCAGTACTTC.

This clone was picked up a small number of times. The rearrangement uses TRBV5-1 and TRBJ2-1; D possibly corresponds to TRBD2 (6 bases). Trimming removed 1 base from V and 0 bases from J, with 14 bases in between. Germline CDR1 SGHRS, CDR2 YFSETQ. The CDR3 sequence is 17 residues long. In DNA form, the CDR3 reads TGCGCCAGCAGCTTGAGGGTGGAGGGTAGCTCCTACAATGAGCAGTTCTTC. This gives the protein CASSLRVEGSSYNEQFF.

This clone has only a few counts. The chain recombines TRBV4-2 with TRBJ2-5; perhaps TRBD2 as D (7 bases). The germline CDR1 and CDR2 sequences are LGHNA and YNFKEQ. V lost 3 bases to trimming and J lost 7 bases, with 21 bases between them. The CDR3 covers 16 residues. CDR3 region: CASSQGRGSGSGTQYF. DNA of the CDR3: TGTGCCAGCAGCCAGGGGAGGGGGTCCGGTTCTGGGACCCAGTACTTC.

This clone has a handful of counts. The chain links TRBV6-6 to TRBJ2-7, with 9 bases that match TRBD1. CDR3 size: 14 residues. Germline V gene sequence: CDR1 MNHNY, CDR2 SVGAGI (reference sequence). Unmatched junction bases numbered 9, after V lost 7 bases and J lost 5 bases. The CDR3 sequence is CASTDGDRDHEQYF. CDR3 DNA: TGTGCCAGCACAGACGGGGACAGGGATCACGAGCAGTACTTC.

There are a few counts of this clone. CDR3 nucleotide sequence: TGTGCCAGCAGCCAAGATCACGGGGGGGCCAACGTCCTGACTTTC. Its translation is CASSQDHGGANVLTF. This rearrangement joins TRBV4-2 to TRBJ2-6; D gene unclear. This CDR3 has 15 residues. Germline lookup yields CDR1 LGHNA and CDR2 YNFKEQ. V lost 0 bases and J 4 bases, leaving 7 bases between the germline ends.

The chain joins TRBV18 to TRBJ1-1; D is possibly TRBD1 (5 bases). The germline gives CDR1 KGHSH, CDR2 LQKENI. V was cut by 6 bases and J by 3 bases, with 8 bases left in between. The CDR3 covers 12 residues. This chain's CDR3 is CASSMTDTEAFF. The CDR3 coding sequence is TGTGCCAGCTCCATGACAGACACTGAAGCTTTCTTT.

This clone was observed a few times. CDR3 bases: TGTGCCAGCAGCCCCTCTCCCTCAGATACGCAGTATTTT. It encodes CASSPSPSDTQYF. The rearrangement uses TRBV7-9 and TRBJ2-3; D is undetermined. Looked up from germline, CDR1 is SEHNR and CDR2 is FQNEAQ (reference sequence). The ends were cut back, 5 bases at V and 4 bases at J, with 10 bases in the middle. The CDR3 has 13 residues.

The gene calls are TRBV5-4 and TRBJ1-3; 7 bases match TRBD1. Losses at the gene ends were 9 bases for V and 2 bases for J; bases not matched to a gene: 2. CDR1 is SGHNT, CDR2 YYREEE, per germline (reference sequence). This CDR3 has 12 residues. The CDR3 nucleotides are TGTGCCACCCAGGGGGCTGGAAACACCATATATTTT. Encoded protein: CATQGAGNTIYF.

The chain links TRBV11-2 to TRBJ2-5; 12 bases match TRBD2. The CDR3 has 16 residues. J was trimmed by 4 bases and V by 4 bases; bases with no gene match: 7. Germline V CDR1 and CDR2: SGHAT, FQNNGV. The CDR3 coding sequence is TGTGCCAGCAGCTCCCGGGCTAGCGGGGGGGTAGAGACCCAGTACTTC. Translating gives CASSSRASGGVETQYF.

The chain combines TRBV5-1 with TRBJ2-1; D is possibly TRBD1 (6 bases). Germline values: CDR1 SGHRS, CDR2 YFSETQ. Trimming left V 5 bases short and J 0 bases short, with 12 bases between. CDR3 length equals 15 residues. The CDR3 nucleotides read TGCGCCAGCAGAAATACAGGGAGCTCCTACAATGAGCAGTTCTTC. Amino acids: CASRNTGSSYNEQFF.

This clone was counted between two and nine times. V gene TRBV11-3 combines with J gene TRBJ2-1; 9 nucleotides align to TRBD2. Germline CDR1 and CDR2: SGHNT and YENEEA. CDR3 length: 16 residues. The junction had 9 bases not matched to a gene; V was cut back by 2 bases and J by 7 bases. The CDR3 protein is CASSLRGAGGPNEQFF. CDR3 bases: TGTGCCAGCAGCTTAAGAGGGGCGGGAGGGCCTAATGAGCAGTTCTTC.

CDR3: CASSDADSTYEQYF. Written as DNA, the CDR3 is TGCGCCAGCAGTGATGCGGACTCCACCTACGAGCAGTACTTC. The chain combines TRBV10-1 with TRBJ2-7, with D possibly matching TRBD2 (5 bases). The CDR3 has 14 amino acids. With 3 bases removed from V and 2 bases from J, the gap between germline ends came to 11 bases. CDR1 and CDR2 (germline): WNHNN, SYGVQD (reference sequence).

This clone was seen just once. The chain links TRBV28 to TRBJ2-1, with no clear D. The CDR3 spans 11 residues. Germline CDR1 and CDR2: MDHEN and SYDVKM. V lost 4 bases and J 5 bases, leaving 3 bases between the germline ends. In DNA form, the CDR3 reads TGTGCCAGCAGTTCAAACAATGAGCAGTTCTTC. This gives the protein CASSSNNEQFF. Filled out from reference TRBV28 and TRBJ2-1, the complete variable domain reads DVKVTQSSRYLVKRTGEKVFLECVQDMDHENMFWYRQDPGLGLRLIYFSYDVKMKEKGDIPEGYSVSREKKERFSLILESASTNQTSMYLCASSSNNEQFFGPGTRLTVL.

The chain combines TRBV27 with TRBJ2-2; D remains ambiguous. V lost 7 bases and J 6 bases, leaving 12 bases between the germline ends. The CDR3 covers 13 residues. Germline V CDR1 and CDR2: MNHEY, SMNVEV (reference sequence). CDR3 sequence reads: CASTLRPAGELFF. CDR3 in DNA: TGTGCCAGCACCTTGAGGCCGGCCGGGGAGCTGTTTTTT.

This rearrangement joins TRBV11-2 to TRBJ2-2, with D maybe TRBD1 (5 bases). Between the trimmed V and J ends, which lost 5 bases and 1 base, there was a span of 17 bases. CDR1 SGHAT and CDR2 FQNNGV come from the germline V gene. This CDR3 has 17 residues. This CDR3 reads CASSPRQQGLNTGELFF. CDR3 nucleotide sequence: TGTGCCAGCAGCCCACGACAGCAGGGTTTGAACACCGGGGAGCTGTTTTTT. The whole variable domain, filled in from reference TRBV11-2 and TRBJ2-2, reads EAGVAQSPRYKIIEKRQSVAFWCNPISGHATLYWYQQILGQGPKLLIQFQNNGVVDDSQLPKDRFSAERLKGVDSTLKIQPAKLEDSAVYLCASSPRQQGLNTGELFFGEGSRLTVL.

This clone showed up just a few times. The chain links TRBV23-1 to TRBJ1-1; no reliable D call. TRBV23-1 counts as an open reading frame of uncertain function. V was trimmed by 11 bases and J by 4 bases, leaving 14 bases between them. The CDR3 has 12 residues. The CDR3 nucleotides read TGCGCCCCCGAGCCCGAGAGCACTGAAGCTTTCTTT. The encoded protein is CAPEPESTEAFF.